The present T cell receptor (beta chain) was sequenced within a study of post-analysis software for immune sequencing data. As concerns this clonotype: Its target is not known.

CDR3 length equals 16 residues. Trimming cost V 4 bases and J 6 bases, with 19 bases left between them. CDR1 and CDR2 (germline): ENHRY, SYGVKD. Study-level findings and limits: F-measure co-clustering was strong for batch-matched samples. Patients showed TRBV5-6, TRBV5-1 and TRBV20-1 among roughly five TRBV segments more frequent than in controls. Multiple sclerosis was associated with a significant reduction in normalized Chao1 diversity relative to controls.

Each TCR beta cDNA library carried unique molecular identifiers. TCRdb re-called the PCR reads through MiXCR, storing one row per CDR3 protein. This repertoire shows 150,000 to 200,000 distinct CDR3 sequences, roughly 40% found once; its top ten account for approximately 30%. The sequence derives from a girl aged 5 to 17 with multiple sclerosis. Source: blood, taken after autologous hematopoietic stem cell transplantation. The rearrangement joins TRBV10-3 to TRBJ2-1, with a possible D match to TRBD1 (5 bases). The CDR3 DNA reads TGTGCCATCAGTGTGGGCTGGACACCTTCGGGCAATGAGCAGTTCTTC. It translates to CAISVGWTPSGNEQFF.